The text below deals with one T cell receptor (beta chain). Its cognate antigen is unknown. The source of the sample is a study of OX40 agonist ivuxolimab in advanced cancers. Looking at the study overall: Six ivuxolimab dose levels, 0.01 to 10 mg/kg, were given intravenously every 2 weeks. Study-level findings and limits: With doses of 0.1 to 3.0 mg/kg, CD4+ and CD8+ blood T cells had undergone clonal expansion by week 6. Among some nonresponders, normalized T-cell clonal expansion was also low. Low clonal expansion, among the lowest seen, marked partial responders at 0.1-3.0 mg/kg.

TCRdb keeps only in-frame clones here, not all; method: immunoSEQ multiplex PCR. Of tens of thousands of clones in the sample, 75% to 95% are singletons; the top ten hold about 9%. CDR1 and CDR2 (germline): SNHLY, FYNNEI. With 9 bases removed from V and 0 bases from J, the gap between germline ends came to 15 bases. The CDR3 sequence is 15 residues long. The chain recombines TRBV2 with TRBJ2-1; D may correspond to TRBD1 or TRBD2 (7 bases each). The sample was CD4+ or CD8+ T cells sorted from blood, taken in a trial of the OX40 agonist ivuxolimab. The receptor comes from an adult with an advanced solid tumor such as melanoma, head and neck, liver or kidney cancer. CDR3 protein: CASQGGPSSYNEQFF. CDR3 nucleotides: TGTGCCAGTCAGGGGGGGCCCAGCTCCTACAATGAGCAGTTCTTC.